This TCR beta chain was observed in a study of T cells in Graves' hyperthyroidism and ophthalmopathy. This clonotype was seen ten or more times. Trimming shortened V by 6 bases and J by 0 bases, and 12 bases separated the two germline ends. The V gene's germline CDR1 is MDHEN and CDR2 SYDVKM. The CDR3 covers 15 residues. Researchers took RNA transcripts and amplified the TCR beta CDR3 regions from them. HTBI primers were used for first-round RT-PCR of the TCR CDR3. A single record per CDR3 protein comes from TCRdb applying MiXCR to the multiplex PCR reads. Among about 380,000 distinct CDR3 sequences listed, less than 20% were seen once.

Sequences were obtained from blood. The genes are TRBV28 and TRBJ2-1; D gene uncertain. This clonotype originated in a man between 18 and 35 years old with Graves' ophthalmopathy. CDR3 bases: TGTGCCAGCAGCCGCCCTACCGGCTCCTACAATGAGCAGTTCTTC. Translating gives CASSRPTGSYNEQFF.